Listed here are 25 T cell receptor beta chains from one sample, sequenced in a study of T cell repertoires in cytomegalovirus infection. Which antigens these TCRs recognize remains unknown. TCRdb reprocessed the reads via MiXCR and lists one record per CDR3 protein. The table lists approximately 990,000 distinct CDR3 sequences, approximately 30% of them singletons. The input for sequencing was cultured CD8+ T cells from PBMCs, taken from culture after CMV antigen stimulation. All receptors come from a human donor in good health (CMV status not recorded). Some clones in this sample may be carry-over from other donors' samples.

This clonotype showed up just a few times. CDR3 nucleotides: TGTGCCAGCAGTTACTCCTCCTGGGGAGGCACTGAAGCTTTCTTT. It is translated as CASSYSSWGGTEAFF. J is TRBJ1-1 and V is TRBV6-2 or TRBV6-3; D unclear. With 0 bases removed from V and 4 bases from J, the gap between germline ends came to 12 bases. The CDR3 sequence is 15 residues long. Germline-derived CDR1 and CDR2 are MNHEY and SVGEGT.

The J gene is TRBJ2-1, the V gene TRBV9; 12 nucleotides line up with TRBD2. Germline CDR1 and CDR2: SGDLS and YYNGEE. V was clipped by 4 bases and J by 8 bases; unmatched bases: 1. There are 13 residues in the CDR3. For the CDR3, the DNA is TGTGCCAGCAGCTCTAGCGGGGGGGATGAGCAGTTCTTC. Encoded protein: CASSSSGGDEQFF.

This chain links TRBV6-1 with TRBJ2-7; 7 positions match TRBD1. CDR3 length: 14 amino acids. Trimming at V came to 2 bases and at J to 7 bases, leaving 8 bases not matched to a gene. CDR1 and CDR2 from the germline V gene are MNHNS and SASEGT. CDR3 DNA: TGTGCCAGCAGTGAAAGACAGGGATGGCGAGAGCAGTACTTC. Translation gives CASSERQGWREQYF.

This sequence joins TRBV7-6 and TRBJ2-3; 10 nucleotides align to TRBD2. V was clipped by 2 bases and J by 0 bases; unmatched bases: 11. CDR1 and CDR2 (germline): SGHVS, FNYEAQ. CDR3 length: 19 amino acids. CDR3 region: CASSLIVLAGVSSTDTQYF. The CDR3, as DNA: TGTGCCAGCAGCTTAATCGTCCTAGCGGGGGTTTCTAGCACAGATACGCAGTATTTT.

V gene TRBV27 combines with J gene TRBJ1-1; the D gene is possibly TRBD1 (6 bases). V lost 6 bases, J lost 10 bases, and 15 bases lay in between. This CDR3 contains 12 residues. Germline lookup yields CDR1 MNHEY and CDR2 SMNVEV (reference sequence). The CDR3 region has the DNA TGTGCCAGCAGCCCTGGACAGATGTCAGCTTTCTTT. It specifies CASSPGQMSAFF.

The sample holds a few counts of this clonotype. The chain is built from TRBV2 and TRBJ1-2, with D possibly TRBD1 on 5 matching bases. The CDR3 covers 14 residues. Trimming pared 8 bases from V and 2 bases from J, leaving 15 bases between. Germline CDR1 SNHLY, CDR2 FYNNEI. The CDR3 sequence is CASSPEGTNYGYTF. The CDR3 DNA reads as TGTGCCAGCTCACCCGAGGGGACCAACTATGGCTACACCTTC.

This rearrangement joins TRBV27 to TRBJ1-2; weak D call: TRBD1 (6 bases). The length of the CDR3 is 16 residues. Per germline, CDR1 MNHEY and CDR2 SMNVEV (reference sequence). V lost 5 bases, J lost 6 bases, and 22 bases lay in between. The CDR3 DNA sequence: TGTGCCAGCAGTACAGGACAGTTCCGTCCTGGAGATGGCTACACCTTC. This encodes CASSTGQFRPGDGYTF.

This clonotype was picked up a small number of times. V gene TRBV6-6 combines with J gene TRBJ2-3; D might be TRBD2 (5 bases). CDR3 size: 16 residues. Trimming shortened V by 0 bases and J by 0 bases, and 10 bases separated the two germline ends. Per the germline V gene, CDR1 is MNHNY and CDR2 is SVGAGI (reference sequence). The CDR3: CASSYSRAASTDTQYF. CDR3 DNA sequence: TGTGCCAGCAGTTACTCCAGAGCGGCTAGCACAGATACGCAGTATTTT.

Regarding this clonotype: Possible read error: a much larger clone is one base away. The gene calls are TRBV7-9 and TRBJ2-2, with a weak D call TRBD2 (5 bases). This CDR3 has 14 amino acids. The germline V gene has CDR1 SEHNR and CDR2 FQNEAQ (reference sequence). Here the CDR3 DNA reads TGTGCCAGCAGCTTAGGTGTAGTCACCGGGGAGCCGTTTTTT. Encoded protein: CASSLGVVTGEPFF.

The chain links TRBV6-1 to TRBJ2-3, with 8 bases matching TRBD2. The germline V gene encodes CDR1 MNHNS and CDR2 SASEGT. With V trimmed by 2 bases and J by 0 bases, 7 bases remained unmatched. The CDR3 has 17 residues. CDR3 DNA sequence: TGTGCCAGCAGTGAAATAAGCGGGGGACCTAGCACAGATACGCAGTATTTT. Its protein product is CASSEISGGPSTDTQYF.

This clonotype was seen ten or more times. CDR3 amino acids: CASSYGGYNEQFF. The CDR3 DNA sequence: TGTGCCAGCAGTTACGGCGGCTACAATGAGCAGTTCTTC. The gene calls are TRBV6-1 and TRBJ2-1; D not resolved. Germline-derived CDR1 and CDR2 are MNHNS and SASEGT. V lost 5 bases, J lost 3 bases, and 8 bases lay in between. The CDR3 extends over 13 amino acids.

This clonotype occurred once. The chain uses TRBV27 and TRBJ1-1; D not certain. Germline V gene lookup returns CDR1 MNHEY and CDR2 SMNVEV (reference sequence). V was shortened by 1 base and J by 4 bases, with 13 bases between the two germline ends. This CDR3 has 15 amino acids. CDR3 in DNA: TGTGCCAGCAGTTTATTAGCCAGCAGATCCACTGAAGCTTTCTTT. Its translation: CASSLLASRSTEAFF.

Here the CDR3 reads CASTRTGADIQYF. CDR3 in DNA: TGTGCCAGCACACGGACAGGGGCGGACATTCAGTACTTC. The chain is built from TRBV13 and TRBJ2-4; 9 nucleotides agree with TRBD1. The CDR3 contains 13 residues. Losses at the gene ends were 7 bases for V and 8 bases for J; bases not matched to a gene: 6. CDR1 and CDR2 (germline): PRHDT, FYEKMQ (reference sequence).

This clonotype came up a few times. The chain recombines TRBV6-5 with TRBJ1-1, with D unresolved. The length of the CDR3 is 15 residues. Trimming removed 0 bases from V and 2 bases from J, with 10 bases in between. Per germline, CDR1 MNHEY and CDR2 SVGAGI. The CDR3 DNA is TGTGCCAGCAGTTACTCGTCACGGATAAACACTGAAGCTTTCTTT. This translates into CASSYSSRINTEAFF.

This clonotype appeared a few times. CDR3 sequence reads: CASRNGGAKNIQYF. The CDR3 nucleotides read TGTGCCAGCAGAAATGGGGGGGCCAAAAACATTCAGTACTTC. The chain has TRBV6-6 and TRBJ2-4; TRBD2 is a possible D gene (6 bases). V was shortened by 6 bases and J by 1 base, with 10 bases between the two germline ends. The germline V gene has CDR1 MNHNY and CDR2 SVGAGI (reference sequence). The CDR3 is 14 residues long.

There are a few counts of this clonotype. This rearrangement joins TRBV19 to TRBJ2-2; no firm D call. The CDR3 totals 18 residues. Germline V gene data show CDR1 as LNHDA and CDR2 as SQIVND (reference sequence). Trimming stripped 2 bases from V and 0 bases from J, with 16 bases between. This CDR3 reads CASSIITGPPPNTGELFF. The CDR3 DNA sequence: TGTGCCAGTAGTATAATTACCGGGCCGCCGCCGAACACCGGGGAGCTGTTTTTT. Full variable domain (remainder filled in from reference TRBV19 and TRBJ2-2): DGGITQSPKYLFRKEGQNVTLSCEQNLNHDAMYWYRQDPGQGLRLIYYSQIVNDFQKGDIAEGYSVSREKKESFPLTVTSAQKNPTAFYLCASSIITGPPPNTGELFFGEGSRLTVL.

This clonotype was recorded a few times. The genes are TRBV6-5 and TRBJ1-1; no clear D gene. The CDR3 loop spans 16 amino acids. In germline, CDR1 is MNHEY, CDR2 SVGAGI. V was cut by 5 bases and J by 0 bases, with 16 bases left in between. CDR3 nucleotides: TGTGCCAGCAGTCCTGCTGCGGGCAGGTTGAACACTGAAGCTTTCTTT. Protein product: CASSPAAGRLNTEAFF.

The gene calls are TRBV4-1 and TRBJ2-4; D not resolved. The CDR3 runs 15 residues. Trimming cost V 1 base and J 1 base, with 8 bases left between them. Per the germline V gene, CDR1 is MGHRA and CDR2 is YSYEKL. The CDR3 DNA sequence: TGCGCCAGCAGCCAAGTAGAGGTCGCCAAAAACATTCAGTACTTC. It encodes CASSQVEVAKNIQYF.

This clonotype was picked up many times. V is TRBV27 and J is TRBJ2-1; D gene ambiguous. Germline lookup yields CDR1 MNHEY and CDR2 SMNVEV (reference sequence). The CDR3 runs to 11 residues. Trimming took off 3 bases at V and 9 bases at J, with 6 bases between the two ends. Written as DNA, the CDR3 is TGTGCCAGCAGTTTCTTTGGTGAGCAGTTCTTC. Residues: CASSFFGEQFF.

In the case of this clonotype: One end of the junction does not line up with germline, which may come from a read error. This chain's CDR3 is CVSSSAGTGTYF. In DNA form, the CDR3 reads TGTGTCAGCAGCTCGGCCGGGACAGGGACTTACTTC. J is TRBJ2-1 and V is TRBV5-3; 9 nucleotides align to TRBD1. TRBV5-3 is an ORF; its function is uncertain. The CDR3 sequence is 12 residues long.

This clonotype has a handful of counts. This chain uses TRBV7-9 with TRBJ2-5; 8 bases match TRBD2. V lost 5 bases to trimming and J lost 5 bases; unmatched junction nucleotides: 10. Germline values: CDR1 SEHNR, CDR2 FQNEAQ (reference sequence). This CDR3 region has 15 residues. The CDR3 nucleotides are TGTGCCAGCAGCCGACGCGGGGGGTCCTTCGAGACCCAGTACTTC. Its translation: CASSRRGGSFETQYF. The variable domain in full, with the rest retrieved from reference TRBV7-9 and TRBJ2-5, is DTGVSQNPRHKITKRGQNVTFRCDPISEHNRLYWYRQTLGQGPEFLTYFQNEAQLEKSRLLSDRFSAERPKGSFSTLEIQRTEQGDSAMYLCASSRRGGSFETQYFGPGTRLLVL.

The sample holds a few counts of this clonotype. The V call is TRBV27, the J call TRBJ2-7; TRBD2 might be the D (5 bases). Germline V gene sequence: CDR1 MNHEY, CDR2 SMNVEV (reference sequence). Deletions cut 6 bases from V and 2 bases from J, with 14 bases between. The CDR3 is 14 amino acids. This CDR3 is CASSLMGGPYEQYF. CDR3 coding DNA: TGTGCCAGCAGCTTGATGGGCGGGCCCTACGAGCAGTACTTC.

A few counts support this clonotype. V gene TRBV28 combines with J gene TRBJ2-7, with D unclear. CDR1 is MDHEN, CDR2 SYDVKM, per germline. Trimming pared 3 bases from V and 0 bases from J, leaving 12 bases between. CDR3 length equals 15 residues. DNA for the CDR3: TGTGCCAGCAGTTTTGGTCCATTGAGCTCCTACGAGCAGTACGTC. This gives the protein CASSFGPLSSYEQYV.

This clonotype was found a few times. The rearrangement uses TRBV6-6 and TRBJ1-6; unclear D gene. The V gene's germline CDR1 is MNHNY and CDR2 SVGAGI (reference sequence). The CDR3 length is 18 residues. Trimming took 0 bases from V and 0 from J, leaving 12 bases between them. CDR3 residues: CASSYSSDSGSYNSPLHF. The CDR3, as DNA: TGTGCCAGCAGTTACTCCTCAGACTCCGGCTCCTATAATTCACCCCTCCACTTT.

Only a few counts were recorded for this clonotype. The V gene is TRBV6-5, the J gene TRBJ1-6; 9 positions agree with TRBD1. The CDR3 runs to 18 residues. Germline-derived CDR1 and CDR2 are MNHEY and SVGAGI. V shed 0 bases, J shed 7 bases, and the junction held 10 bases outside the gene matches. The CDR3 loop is CASSYSKGTGFYNSPLHF. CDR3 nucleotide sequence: TGTGCCAGCAGTTACTCGAAGGGGACAGGGTTCTACAATTCACCCCTCCACTTT.